What follows describes a single T cell receptor (beta chain). Its antigen remains unknown. The data belong to a study of lymphopenia after photon versus proton radiotherapy. Some clones are missing from TCRdb's copy, which holds only in-frame ones; the method was immunoSEQ multiplex PCR. This sample has some 40,000 clones, with approximately 90% found just once. Germline V gene lookup returns CDR1 MGHRA and CDR2 YSYEKL. V lost 4 bases to trimming and J lost 5 bases, with 23 bases between them. The CDR3 has 17 amino acids. Overall study results and limits: Under photons, naive T cells and diversity fell while effector/memory populations rose. Oligoclonal CD8+ Temra expansion after nadir drove photon patients' diversity drop.

This chain connects TRBV4-1 to TRBJ1-1; possibly TRBD1 for D (6 bases). The TCR was taken from a man in his 60s with cholangiocarcinoma. Here the sequenced sample was peripheral blood, taken from a patient treated with photon-based radiotherapy. Here the CDR3 DNA reads TGCGCCAGCAGCCGTATTATTCAACAGGGTCCTAGGACTGAAGCTTTCTTT. It is translated as CASSRIIQQGPRTEAFF.